The rows below give T cell receptor beta chains drawn from one sample of a study of blood T cell repertoires in COVID-19. Sequenced by immunoSEQ multiplex PCR; TCRdb stores in-frame clones only, minus some. The table includes about 100,000 clones, around 80% detected once. Sequencing used peripheral blood. Every receptor here comes from a man aged 70-80 years with active or convalescent COVID-19. CDR3s include the opening cysteine and the closing phenylalanine or tryptophan.

>TRBV11-2|16
CASSSWDRGMNTEAFF
>TRBV5-4|13
CASSSYRVSGYTF
>TRBV10-1|13
CASSGQGNTEAFF
>TRBV19|13
CASSIPQGRGYTF
>TRBV5-4|13
CATMGRMNTEAFF
>TRBV29-1|14
CSVVTGAAQTEAFF
>TRBV6-5|15
CASSPQFGLAETQYF
>TRBV2|13
CARDTGGKTEAFF
>TRBV6-6|15
CASSFTGGRNTEAFF
>TRBV6-6|16
CASKGGASGSTDTQYF
>TRBV5-1|16
CASRAENGQGRSPLHF
>TRBV6-5|16
CASSYTRLPTADTQYF
>TRBV6-5|15
CASRTGLASYNEQFF
>TRBV2|14
CASSREGGDYEQYF
>TRBV10-1|15
CASSDDSLGNTEAFF
>TRBV7-3|16
CASSLPPAGDYNEQFF
>TRBV4-1|15
CASSLDSPLNTEAFF
>TRBV7-9|13
CASQTGVTGELFF
>TRBV15|18
CATSRDSPSGRVSYEQYF
>TRBV10-2|16
CASSESPGYSNQPQHF
>TRBV6-1|15
CASSERGSRFEKLFF
>TRBV7-2|16
CASSKRRGGGIDTQYF
>TRBV19|14
CASSMWGQNTEAFF
>TRBV9|16
CASSSAAGGDNSPLHF
>TRBV6-4|16
CASSDSSGQGSYEQYF
>TRBV10-3|12
CAISSTGTEAFF
>TRBV7-2|14
CASSPRRGSYEQYF
>TRBV5-1|15
CASSLGTAPGETQYF
>TRBV5-1|17
CASSLSLSSGSGNTIYF
>TRBV30|16
CAWSLRDRGRLGEAFF
>TRBV5-8|16
CASSSRWRDGTGELFF
>TRBV6-5|13
CASSYSRNTEAFF
>TRBV29-1|16
CSVAGTGSFGNYGYTF
>TRBV9|14
CASSVGLNNSPLHF
>TRBV7-2|15
CASSRTSGVYNEQFF
>TRBV6-5|15
CASSGTGNWNQPQHF
>TRBV4-1|16
CASSQEWGQVPDTQYF
>TRBV9|15
CASSPRAGGQNEQFF
>TRBV24-1|18
CATSDPGQGASLQETQYF
>TRBV7-3|14
CASSPAGGTGELFF
>TRBV3-1/TRBV3-2|16
CASSQEGQGIGYEQYF
>TRBV5-1|14
CASSGDRPNEKLFF
>TRBV5-5|15
CASRGTSGSLYEQYF
>TRBV5-1|15
CASSLDRAGANGYTF
>TRBV5-8|14
CASSLGHSGETQYF